Following are 6 T cell receptor beta chains from one sample sequenced in a study of neurological immune-mediated disorders. The time point here: longitudinal time-point 2. TCRdb analysed the 5' RACE reads with MiXCR anew, one entry per CDR3 protein. The table lists about 90,000 distinct CDR3 sequences, 13% of them singletons. Material: PBMCs. The receptors were sampled from a female donor with HTLV-1-associated myelopathy (HAM/TSP).

This clonotype was seen at least ten times. The chain joins TRBV5-5 to TRBJ2-2; 7 nucleotides align to TRBD1. After removal of 4 bases from V and 4 bases from J, the junction contained 10 bases not matched to a gene. CDR1 SGHKS and CDR2 YYEKEE come from the germline V gene (reference sequence). The CDR3 contains 16 residues. The CDR3 nucleotides are TGTGCCAGCAGCCGGGAAACAGGGGTCGGCACCGGGGAGCTGTTTTTT. Its translation: CASSRETGVGTGELFF.

The sample holds many counts of this clonotype. The V call is TRBV3-1, the J call TRBJ1-1; D ambiguous. Germline values: CDR1 LGHDT, CDR2 YNNKEL (reference sequence). The V end lost 4 bases, the J end lost 4 bases, and 13 bases lay between the germline ends. This CDR3 comprises 14 residues. The CDR3 loop reads CASSPLSRSTEAFF. In nucleotides, the CDR3 is TGTGCCAGCAGCCCCCTATCGCGGTCCACTGAAGCTTTCTTT.

This clonotype was found many times. The chain has TRBV5-1 and TRBJ1-1; D is undetermined. Germline CDR1 reads SGHRS; CDR2 reads YFSETQ. The CDR3 consists of 13 residues. V was clipped by 2 bases and J by 3 bases, with 8 bases between them. This CDR3 reads CASSFSGYTEAFF. CDR3 in DNA: TGCGCCAGCAGCTTCTCGGGCTACACTGAAGCTTTCTTT.

The chain is built from TRBV9 and TRBJ2-2; 7 nucleotides match TRBD2. Unmatched junction bases numbered 2, after V lost 3 bases and J lost 3 bases. The CDR3 runs 14 residues. Germline V gives CDR1 SGDLS, CDR2 YYNGEE. CDR3 residues: CASSATSDTGELFF. CDR3 nucleotide sequence: TGTGCCAGCAGCGCCACTAGCGACACCGGGGAGCTGTTTTTT.

This clonotype was detected many times. V usage is TRBV5-1 and J usage is TRBJ2-5; 9 positions match TRBD1. This CDR3 spans 15 amino acids. Germline loops: CDR1 SGHRS, CDR2 YFSETQ. Losses at the gene ends were 0 bases for V and 4 bases for J; bases not matched to a gene: 4. CDR3 sequence: CASSLGQGDPETQYF. CDR3 sequence (DNA): TGCGCCAGCAGCTTGGGACAGGGGGATCCAGAGACCCAGTACTTC.

Ten or more counts support this clonotype. The gene calls are TRBV5-1 and TRBJ2-7; D is undetermined. Between the trimmed V and J ends, which lost 4 bases and 1 base, there was a span of 3 bases. The CDR3 extends over 11 amino acids. The germline CDR1 and CDR2 sequences are SGHRS and YFSETQ. This CDR3 is CASSESYEQYF. The CDR3 DNA is TGCGCCAGCAGCGAGTCCTACGAGCAGTACTTC.